Listed below are T cell receptor beta chains from one sample, sequenced in a study of blood T cell repertoires in COVID-19. Some clones are missing from TCRdb's copy, which holds only in-frame ones; the method was immunoSEQ multiplex PCR. The sample holds 70,000 or so clones, 87% seen once. The specimen was peripheral blood. These receptors all stem from a man aged 45 to 65 with active COVID-19. The CDR3 runs from the conserved cysteine through the conserved F or W. A D gene is named only where the DNA matches it firmly. Some rows mark clone size as missing; the rest say once, few, many or name a class of expanded clone.

>TRBJ2-7|.|.|13|TRBV19
TGTGCCAGTAGCGACAGTATGTTCTACGAGCAGTACTTC
CASSDSMFYEQYF
>TRBJ2-7|.|TRBD2|16|TRBV5-1
TGCGCCAGCAGCTTAGGACTAGCGGGAGGGTTCGACGAGCAGTACTTC
CASSLGLAGGFDEQYF
>TRBJ2-7|.|.|15|TRBV9
TGTGCCAGCAGCGTAGACCTGTGGGGTGGGGCCGAGCAGTACTTC
CASSVDLWGGAEQYF
>TRBJ1-5|.|TRBD1|16|TRBV6-2/TRBV6-3
TGTGCCAGCAGTTACTATACAGGGGGCCGCAATCAGCCCCAGCATTTT
CASSYYTGGRNQPQHF
>TRBJ2-7|few|.|15|TRBV3-1/TRBV3-2
TGTGCCAGCAGCCAAGTGCAGGGGAGTTTGGGGGAGCAGTACTTC
CASSQVQGSLGEQYF
>TRBJ1-4|.|.|13|TRBV6-2/TRBV6-3
TGTGCCAGCAGTTCGGGACAAAGGGAAAAACTGTTTTTT
CASSSGQREKLFF
>TRBJ1-1|.|TRBD1|15|TRBV11-3
TGTGCCAGCAGCTTAGGGGACAGGGTGAACACTGAAGCTTTCTTT
CASSLGDRVNTEAFF
>TRBJ2-1|.|.|16|TRBV7-9
TGTGCCAGCAGCTTACCCGGGGTTAGCTCCTACAATGAGCAGTTCTTC
CASSLPGVSSYNEQFF
>TRBJ2-1|.|.|19|TRBV14
TGTGCCAGCAGCCAAGATTCCGGGCAGGACTACTTCCCCTACAATGAGCAGTTCTTC
CASSQDSGQDYFPYNEQFF
>TRBJ1-4|few|TRBD1|15|TRBV5-1
TGCGCCAGCAGCTTGCAAGGGACAGGGGCTGAAAAACTGTTTTTT
CASSLQGTGAEKLFF
>TRBJ1-2|.|.|13|TRBV9
TGTGCCAGCAGCGTAGGTCAGAACTATGGCTACACCTTC
CASSVGQNYGYTF
>TRBJ1-2|.|TRBD1|16|TRBV27
TGTGCCAGCAGGAGACAGACAGGGGCGAGCAACTATGGCTACACCTTC
CASRRQTGASNYGYTF
>TRBJ2-7|once|.|15|TRBV4-3
TGCGCCAGCAGCCAAGGGACAGCGGCCTCCTACGAGCAGTACTTC
CASSQGTAASYEQYF
>TRBJ1-5|.|TRBD1|13|TRBV7-8
TGTGCCAGCAGCCAGCAGGGGGGTCAGCCCCAGCATTTT
CASSQQGGQPQHF
>TRBJ2-7|.|TRBD1|15|TRBV7-9
TGTGCCAGCAGCCCACGGACAGGGGCCTCCTCCGAGCAGTACTTC
CASSPRTGASSEQYF
>TRBJ1-2|.|.|13|TRBV11-2
TGTGCCAGCAGCCCATCAGGCCTCTATGGCTACACCTTC
CASSPSGLYGYTF
>TRBJ1-6|.|TRBD1|15|TRBV7-2
TGTGCCAGCAGCGTGAGGGGGCTCATTGGATCACCCCTCCACTTT
CASSVRGLIGSPLHF
>TRBJ2-7|.|.|12|TRBV3-1/TRBV3-2
TGTGCCAGCAGCCAAACTCGGTACGAGCAGTACTTC
CASSQTRYEQYF
>TRBJ1-5|.|.|15|TRBV6-5
TGTGCCAGCAGGCCAACAGGTGATAGCAATCAGCCCCAGCATTTT
CASRPTGDSNQPQHF
>TRBJ1-2|.|TRBD1|19|TRBV5-1
TGCGCCAGCAGCTATCAAGGGGGGACAGGGAGGGAAGGAACCTATGGCTACACCTTC
CASSYQGGTGREGTYGYTF